Sequencing of this T cell receptor beta chain was carried out in a study of OX40 agonist ivuxolimab in advanced cancers. Study information: One patient with hepatocellular carcinoma and two with cutaneous melanoma, three in all, had partial responses. Study findings and constraints: Among the lowest levels of clonal expansion were found in partial responders at 0.1-3.0 mg/kg.

This CDR3 spans 17 amino acids. The trim removed 5 bases at V and 3 bases at J, leaving 10 bases unmatched. The germline V gene has CDR1 MDHEN and CDR2 SYDVKM. As for this clone: Its specificity is unknown.

It was autoimmune disease history or systemic immunosuppression that excluded patients. Blood sampling took place at baseline, cycle 4 day 1, and cycle 7 day 1. Clones were sequenced by immunoSEQ multiplex PCR, and TCRdb holds only the in-frame ones, with some missing. The data show around 70,000 clones, 88% seen once. The chain combines TRBV28 with TRBJ2-1; the match to TRBD2 covers 10 bases. This sequence originates from an adult with an advanced solid tumor such as melanoma, head and neck, liver or kidney cancer. The material sequenced was CD4+ or CD8+ T cells sorted from blood, taken in a trial of the OX40 agonist ivuxolimab. CDR3 residues: CASSGVAGGSGYNEQFF. As DNA, the CDR3 is TGTGCCAGCAGTGGAGTAGCGGGAGGTTCGGGCTACAATGAGCAGTTCTTC.